The 15 T cell receptor beta chains below were found in one sample sequenced in a study of response to subunit inactivated influenza vaccine. TCRdb itself ran the RT-PCR reads through MiXCR, one entry per CDR3 protein. Among hundreds of thousands of distinct CDR3 sequences listed, roughly 18% were seen once. The source was PBMCs from blood, collected less than 6 days after vaccination. The receptors derive from a man aged 50 to 60 who received an inactivated influenza vaccine.

This clonotype was found a few times. This chain joins TRBV7-2 and TRBJ2-2; TRBD2 matches at 8 bases. The trim removed 4 bases at V and 6 bases at J, leaving 10 bases unmatched. The CDR3 totals 16 residues. Germline V gene data show CDR1 as SGHTA and CDR2 as FQGNSA. As DNA, the CDR3 is TGTGCCAGCAGCTCGAGGGCGGGACTAGATGCCGGGGAGCTGTTTTTT. Translating it yields CASSSRAGLDAGELFF.

V gene TRBV4-3 combines with J gene TRBJ2-1; 15 bases are shared with TRBD2. Trimming at V came to 4 bases and at J to 9 bases, leaving 19 bases not matched to a gene. The CDR3 contains 20 residues. The germline CDR1 and CDR2 sequences are LGHNA and YSLEER. CDR3 in DNA: TGCGCCAGCAGCCGATCCGGGACTAGCGGGGGGATTATAATGGCAGGTGAGCAGTTCTTC. This gives the protein CASSRSGTSGGIIMAGEQFF.

This clonotype was recorded a few times. The V gene is TRBV30, the J gene TRBJ1-2; maybe TRBD1 (5 bases). The germline V gene has CDR1 GTSNPN and CDR2 SVGIG (reference sequence). Deletions cut 4 bases from V and 8 bases from J, with 23 bases between. This CDR3 comprises 15 residues. CDR3 loop: CAWTEGTGRRGGYTF. In nucleotides, the CDR3 is TGTGCCTGGACCGAGGGGACGGGCAGGAGAGGAGGCTACACCTTC.

The CDR3 bases are TGCAGTGCCCGCGGTGGGACTCGACGAAGCAATGAGCAGTTCTTC. It codes for CSARGGTRRSNEQFF. The rearrangement joins TRBV20-1 to TRBJ2-1; D is perhaps TRBD2 (6 bases). This CDR3 comprises 15 residues. Trimming took off 6 bases at V and 6 bases at J, with 21 bases between the two ends. Germline V CDR1 and CDR2: DFQATT, SNEGSKA (reference sequence).

V is TRBV6-2 or TRBV6-3 and J is TRBJ2-3; no reliable D call. The CDR3 runs to 13 residues. Germline V gene lookup returns CDR1 MNHEY and CDR2 SVGEGT. Trimming took 7 bases from V and 3 from J, leaving 11 bases between them. The CDR3 DNA follows: TGTGCCAGCACCCAAGGGTGGACAGATACGCAGTATTTT. It codes for CASTQGWTDTQYF.

V gene TRBV5-5 combines with J gene TRBJ1-2; 10 nucleotides match TRBD1. The CDR3 has 14 amino acids. V trimming: 3 bases; J trimming: 8 bases; junction bases outside the gene matches: 7. The germline V gene has CDR1 SGHKS and CDR2 YYEKEE (reference sequence). As DNA, the CDR3 is TGTGCCAGCAGCTGGGACAGGGGCCGGTGGGGCTACACCTTC. Protein: CASSWDRGRWGYTF.

This clonotype came up a few times. This chain connects TRBV12-3 or TRBV12-4 to TRBJ2-3; 8 bases are a match to TRBD1. CDR3 length equals 16 residues. V shed 7 bases, J shed 3 bases, and the junction held 12 bases outside the gene matches. As DNA, the CDR3 is TGTGCCAGCACCCTCGGACAGGGAGTACGGACAGATACGCAGTATTTT. Translating it yields CASTLGQGVRTDTQYF.

This clonotype has only a few counts. This chain joins TRBV7-2 and TRBJ1-6; D remains unclear. The V end was cut by 2 bases, the J end by 7 bases, with 9 bases between. The CDR3 runs to 14 residues. Germline CDR1 is SGHTA and CDR2 is FQGNSA. The CDR3 region is CASSLLRTNSPLHF. CDR3 nucleotide sequence: TGTGCCAGCAGCTTATTGCGGACGAATTCACCCCTCCACTTT.

This clonotype was detected many times. This chain uses TRBV6-1 with TRBJ1-2; 10 bases fit TRBD1. The germline gives CDR1 MNHNS, CDR2 SASEGT. With 6 bases clipped from V and 8 bases from J, the junction kept 9 bases outside the gene matches. The CDR3 covers 14 residues. The CDR3 sequence is CASSSGTGAWGYTF. CDR3 bases: TGTGCCAGCAGCTCCGGGACAGGGGCTTGGGGCTACACCTTC.

The rearrangement links TRBV20-1 to TRBJ2-7, with D possibly TRBD2 on 6 matching bases. Germline assignment: CDR1 DFQATT and CDR2 SNEGSKA (reference sequence). The CDR3 spans 11 residues. Trimming took 6 bases from V and 5 from J, leaving 11 bases between them. The CDR3 coding sequence is TGCAGTGCCGATAGCGGCGACGAGCAGTACTTC. Residues: CSADSGDEQYF.

This clonotype was observed a handful of times. J is TRBJ2-7 and V is TRBV29-1, with D unresolved. Germline CDR1 is SQVTM and CDR2 is ANQGSEA. Trimming took off 7 bases at V and 2 bases at J, with 12 bases between the two ends. This CDR3 is built from 12 residues. This CDR3 reads CSARTEPYEQYF. CDR3 sequence (DNA): TGCAGCGCACGTACAGAACCCTACGAGCAGTACTTC.

The chain combines TRBV2 with TRBJ2-1; D might be TRBD1 or TRBD2, each matching 5 bases. The CDR3 spans 14 residues. CDR1 SNHLY and CDR2 FYNNEI come from the germline V gene. V was pared by 10 bases and J by 9 bases, with 22 bases between. The CDR3 DNA sequence: TGTGCCACCATGGGCGGGCCGGGGCAGGGTGAGCAGTTCTTC. This translates into CATMGGPGQGEQFF.

CDR3 nucleotides: TGCGCCAGCAGCTTGGAGGTCCCCGAACATTCACCCCTCCACTTT. The encoded protein is CASSLEVPEHSPLHF. The chain joins TRBV5-1 to TRBJ1-6; the D is unclear. This CDR3 is 15 amino acids long. V was shortened by 0 bases and J by 8 bases, with 12 bases between the two germline ends. The V gene's germline CDR1 is SGHRS and CDR2 YFSETQ.

This clonotype was seen only a few times. The V gene is TRBV12-3 or TRBV12-4, the J gene TRBJ2-2, with TRBD1 matching 8 bases. CDR3 length: 15 amino acids. With 6 bases clipped from V and 5 bases from J, the junction kept 8 bases outside the gene matches. This CDR3 is CASRPYRGRTGELFF. For the CDR3, the DNA is TGTGCCAGCAGACCCTACAGGGGGAGGACCGGGGAGCTGTTTTTT.

This clonotype was found a few times. V and J are TRBV20-1 and TRBJ2-3; D may correspond to TRBD1 or TRBD2 (5 bases each). V lost 0 bases and J 2 bases, leaving 12 bases between the germline ends. CDR3 length: 15 amino acids. Germline CDR1 and CDR2: DFQATT and SNEGSKA (reference sequence). The CDR3 nucleotides read TGCAGTGCTAGAGATCTACGGGACCACACAGATACGCAGTATTTT. This encodes CSARDLRDHTDTQYF.